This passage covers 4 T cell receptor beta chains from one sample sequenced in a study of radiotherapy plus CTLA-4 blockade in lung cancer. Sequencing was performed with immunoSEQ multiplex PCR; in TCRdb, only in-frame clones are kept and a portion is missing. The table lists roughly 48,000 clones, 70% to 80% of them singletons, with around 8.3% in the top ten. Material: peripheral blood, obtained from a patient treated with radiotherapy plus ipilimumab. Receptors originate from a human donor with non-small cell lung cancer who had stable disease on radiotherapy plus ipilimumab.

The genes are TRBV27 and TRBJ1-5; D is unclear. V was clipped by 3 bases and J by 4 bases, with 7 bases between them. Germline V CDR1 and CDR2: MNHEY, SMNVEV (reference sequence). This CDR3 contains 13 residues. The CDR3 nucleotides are TGTGCCAGCAGTTTCTTACAGAATCAGCCCCAGCATTTT. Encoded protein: CASSFLQNQPQHF.

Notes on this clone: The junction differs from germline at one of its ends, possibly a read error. The CDR3 region is CASSQRPVGQGGYEQYF. The DNA for the CDR3 is TGCGCCAGCAGCCAAAGGCCCGTGGGACAGGGGGGGTACGAGCAGTACTTC. The chain recombines TRBV5-4 with TRBJ2-7; TRBD1 matches 11 bases. Per the germline V gene, CDR1 is SGHNT and CDR2 is YYREEE (reference sequence). The CDR3 runs 17 residues.

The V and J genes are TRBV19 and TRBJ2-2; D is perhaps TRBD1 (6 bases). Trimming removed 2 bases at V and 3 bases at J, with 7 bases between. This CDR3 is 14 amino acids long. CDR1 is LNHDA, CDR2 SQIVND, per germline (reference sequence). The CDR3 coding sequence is TGTGCCAGTAGTATAACAGGGTACACCGGGGAGCTGTTTTTT. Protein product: CASSITGYTGELFF.

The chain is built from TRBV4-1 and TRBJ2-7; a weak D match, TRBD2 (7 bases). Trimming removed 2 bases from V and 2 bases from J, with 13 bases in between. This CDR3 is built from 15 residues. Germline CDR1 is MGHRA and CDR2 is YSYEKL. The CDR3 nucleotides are TGCGCCAGCAGCCAATTGGCGGGGGCCACCTACGAGCAGTACGTC. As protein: CASSQLAGATYEQYV.